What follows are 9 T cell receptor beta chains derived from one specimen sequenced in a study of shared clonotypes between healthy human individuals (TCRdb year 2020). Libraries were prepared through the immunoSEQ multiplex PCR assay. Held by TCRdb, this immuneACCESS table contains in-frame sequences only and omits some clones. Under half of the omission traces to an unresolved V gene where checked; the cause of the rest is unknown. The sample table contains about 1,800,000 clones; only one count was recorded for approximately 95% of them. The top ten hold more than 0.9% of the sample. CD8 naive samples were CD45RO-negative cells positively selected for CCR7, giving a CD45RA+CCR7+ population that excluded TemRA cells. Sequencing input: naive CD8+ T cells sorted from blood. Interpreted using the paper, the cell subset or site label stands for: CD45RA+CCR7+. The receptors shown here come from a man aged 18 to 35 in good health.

The CDR3, as DNA: TGTGCCAGCAGCCGTAGCGGCTCCGGGGGAGAGACCCAGTACTTC. Its protein product is CASSRSGSGGETQYF. The chain employs TRBV5-4 and TRBJ2-5; TRBD2 is a possible D gene (6 bases). The CDR3 consists of 15 residues. The V gene's germline CDR1 is SGHNT and CDR2 YYREEE (reference sequence). Trimming cost V 4 bases and J 4 bases, with 17 bases left between them.

The CDR3 is CASSQAPEGIEQYF. CDR3 in DNA: TGTGCCAGCAGCCAAGCCCCGGAAGGGATCGAGCAGTACTTC. The chain is built from TRBV4-2 and TRBJ2-7; no definite D call. Trimming took 1 base from V and 6 from J, leaving 13 bases between them. The CDR3 is 14 residues long. Germline V CDR1 and CDR2: LGHNA, YNFKEQ.

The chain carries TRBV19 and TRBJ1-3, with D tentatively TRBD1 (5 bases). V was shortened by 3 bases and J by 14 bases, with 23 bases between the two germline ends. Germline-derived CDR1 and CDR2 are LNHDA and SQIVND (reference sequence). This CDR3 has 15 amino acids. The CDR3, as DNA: TGTGCCAGTAGTATTACGTTGGCTTGGGGGGACTCCCTATATTTT. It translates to CASSITLAWGDSLYF.

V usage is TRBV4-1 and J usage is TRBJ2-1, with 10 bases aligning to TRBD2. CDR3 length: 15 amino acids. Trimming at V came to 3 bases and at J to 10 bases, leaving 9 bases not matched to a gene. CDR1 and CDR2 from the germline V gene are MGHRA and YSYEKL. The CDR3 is CASSQAGLARGEQFF. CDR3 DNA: TGCGCCAGCAGCCAGGCGGGACTAGCGAGGGGAGAGCAGTTCTTC.

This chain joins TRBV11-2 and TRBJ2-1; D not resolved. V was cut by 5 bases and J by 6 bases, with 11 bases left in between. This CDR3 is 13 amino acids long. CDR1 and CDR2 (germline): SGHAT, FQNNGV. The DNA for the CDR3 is TGTGCCAGCAGCCCAGAGCCCGGCAATGAGCAGTTCTTC. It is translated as CASSPEPGNEQFF.

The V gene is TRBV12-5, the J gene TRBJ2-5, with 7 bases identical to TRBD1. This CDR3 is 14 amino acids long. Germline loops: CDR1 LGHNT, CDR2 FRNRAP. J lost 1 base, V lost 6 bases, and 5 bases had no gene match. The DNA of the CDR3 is TGTGCTAGTGGCCCCGGGGACAGCCAAGAGACCCAGTACTTC. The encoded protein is CASGPGDSQETQYF.

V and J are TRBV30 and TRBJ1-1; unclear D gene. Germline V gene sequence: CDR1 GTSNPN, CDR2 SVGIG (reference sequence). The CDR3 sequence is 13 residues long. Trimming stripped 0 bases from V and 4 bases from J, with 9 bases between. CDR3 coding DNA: TGTGCCTGGAGTGTAAGTTTACCCACTGAAGCTTTCTTT. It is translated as CAWSVSLPTEAFF. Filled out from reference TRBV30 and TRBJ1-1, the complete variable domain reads SQTIHQWPATLVQPVGSPLSLECTVEGTSNPNLYWYRQAAGRGLQLLFYSVGIGQISSEVPQNLSASRPQDRQFILSSKKLLLSDSGFYLCAWSVSLPTEAFFGQGTRLTVV.

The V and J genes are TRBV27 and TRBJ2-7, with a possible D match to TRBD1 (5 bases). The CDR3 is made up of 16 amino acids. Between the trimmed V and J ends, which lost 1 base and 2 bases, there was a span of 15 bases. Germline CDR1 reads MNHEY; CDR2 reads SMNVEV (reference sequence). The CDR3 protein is CASSLLAQESTYEQYF. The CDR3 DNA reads TGTGCCAGCAGTTTATTGGCACAGGAGTCAACCTACGAGCAGTACTTC.

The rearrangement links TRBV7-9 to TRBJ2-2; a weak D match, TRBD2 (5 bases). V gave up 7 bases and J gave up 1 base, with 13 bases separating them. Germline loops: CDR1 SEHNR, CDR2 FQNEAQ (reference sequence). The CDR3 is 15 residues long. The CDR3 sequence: CASTPRGLNTGELFF. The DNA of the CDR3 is TGTGCCAGCACCCCCCGAGGGTTGAACACCGGGGAGCTGTTTTTT.